This record covers a single T cell receptor beta chain. This specimen belongs to a study of CD8 T cells in Susac syndrome. TCR beta from blood CD8+ and CD4+ T cells was sequenced. The CD8+ and CD4+ T cells were isolated magnetically using a negative isolation approach, whereas the TEMRA cells were enriched by FACS. Reverse transcription used roughly 0.5 to 1 ug RNA and random hexamers. TCRdb fed the immunoSEQ multiplex PCR reads into MiXCR, producing one record per CDR3 protein. This sample has more than 200,000 distinct CDR3 sequences, with about 95% found just once. This TCR was sampled from a human donor with Susac syndrome. Input material: CD4+ T cells from PBMCs.

CDR3 DNA sequence: TGTGCCAGCAGCTATAACACAGATACGCAGTATTTT. Its translation is CASSYNTDTQYF. The V and J genes are TRBV13 and TRBJ2-3; no firm D call. V lost 4 bases and J lost 2, with 4 bases in between. This CDR3 spans 12 amino acids. Germline V gene sequence: CDR1 PRHDT, CDR2 FYEKMQ (reference sequence).